The entry below describes one TCR beta chain. These data are taken from a study of blood T cell repertoires in COVID-19. Study as a whole: Samples of COVID-19 (acute and convalescent) were obtained from the United States, Italy and Spain. PBMCs, B-cell-depleted T cells, or T cells were the source of the cDNA or gDNA that made up the material.

The CDR3 is 14 residues long. Germline-derived CDR1 and CDR2 are ENHRY and SYGVKD. J was trimmed by 4 bases and V by 10 bases; bases with no gene match: 8. As handled by the study authors: Amplification with reference gene primers provided the estimates of nucleated cell counts. The table came from immunoSEQ multiplex PCR; TCRdb's copy has only in-frame clones and leaves some out. The DNA was the basis for D and trimming; V, J and clone size are from that table. The table includes 110,000 to 150,000 clones, roughly 88% detected once. The chain combines TRBV10-3 with TRBJ1-5; 9 bases map to TRBD1. The TCR sequence derives from a man in his 70s with acute or convalescent COVID-19. Sequencing was done on a sample of peripheral blood. CDR3 residues: CASRDREENQPQHF. CDR3 sequence (DNA): TGTGCCAGCAGGGACAGGGAGGAAAATCAGCCCCAGCATTTT.